A selection of T cell receptor beta chains follows, all from one sample in a study of T cell changes during pregnancy in multiple sclerosis. Assay: immunoSEQ multiplex PCR; the TCRdb copy retains only in-frame clones and omits some. The sample has approximately 89,000 clones; around 94% are singletons. The sequencing used peripheral blood, collected in the third trimester of pregnancy. The receptors originated from a female donor with multiple sclerosis, enrolled in a pregnancy study. The CDR3 runs from the conserved cysteine through the conserved F or W. The D gene is left open where the match is weak. The size field is filled for only some rows; it gives once, few, many or a size class.

.,.,TRBV27,TRBJ1-5,TGTGCCAGCAGTCGCGGAGGTCAGCCCCAGCATTTT,CASSRGGQPQHF
.,.,TRBV9,TRBJ2-2,TGTGCCAGCAGCGTAGGTCGGGACACCGGGGAGCTGTTTTTT,CASSVGRDTGELFF
.,TRBD2,TRBV7-9,TRBJ2-7,TGTGCCAGCAGCTTGATCCCAGCGGGGGATTACGAGCAGTACTTC,CASSLIPAGDYEQYF
.,TRBD2,TRBV5-1,TRBJ2-1,TGCGCCAGCAGGGCGGTCGGGACTAGCGGGAGCTCCTACAATGAGCAGTTCTTC,CASRAVGTSGSSYNEQFF
.,.,TRBV6-1,TRBJ2-7,TGTGCCAGCAGTGGACACAGGGCTTCAACCTACGAGCAGTACTTC,CASSGHRASTYEQYF
.,TRBD1,TRBV5-4,TRBJ2-1,TGTGCCAGCAGCAAAGGACAGGGGGGGTACAATGAGCAGTTCTTC,CASSKGQGGYNEQFF
.,TRBD2,TRBV27,TRBJ2-1,TGTGCCAGCAGTTTAGCGGGAGTGTTCGATGAGCAGTTCTTC,CASSLAGVFDEQFF
.,TRBD2,TRBV18,TRBJ2-5,TGTGCCAGCTCACCCGATCGCGGGCTAGCGGGTGGGTACTTC,CASSPDRGLAGGYF
.,TRBD1,TRBV10-3,TRBJ1-1,TGTGCCATCAGTGGGGAAGGGACAGGTGAAGCTTTCTTT,CAISGEGTGEAFF
.,TRBD2,TRBV7-8,TRBJ2-1,TGTGCCAGCAGCTATAGCGGGAAACGCAATGAGCAGTTCTTC,CASSYSGKRNEQFF
.,.,TRBV14,TRBJ1-1,TGTGCCAGCAGTATAACAAGGAACACTGAAGCTTTCTTT,CASSITRNTEAFF
.,.,TRBV7-2,TRBJ2-1,TGTGCCAGCAGCACAGGAAGAGGTAGTGAGCAGTTCTTC,CASSTGRGSEQFF
few,.,TRBV19,TRBJ1-1,TGTGCCAGTAGTAGAGGAACCGAGAACACTGAAGCTTTCTTT,CASSRGTENTEAFF
.,TRBD2,TRBV28,TRBJ2-7,TGTGCCAGCAGTTTCGGTCGGGACTACGTACTCGAGCAGTACTTC,CASSFGRDYVLEQYF
.,.,TRBV5-1,TRBJ1-1,TGCGCCAGCAGCTTGGGCCCCAATATACAGGGTGGGGGTACTGAAGCTTTCTTT,CASSLGPNIQGGGTEAFF
.,TRBD1,TRBV6-5,TRBJ1-2,TGTGCCAGCAGTCTACAGGGGGCCGGCGACGGCTACACCTTC,CASSLQGAGDGYTF
.,TRBD1,TRBV30,TRBJ1-5,TGTGCCTGGAAAGGGACAGAAAATCAGCCCCAGCATTTT,CAWKGTENQPQHF
.,TRBD1,TRBV13,TRBJ1-1,TGTGCCAGCAGCTTAATTGTGGGACAGTGGAAAGACACTGAAGCTTTCTTT,CASSLIVGQWKDTEAFF
.,.,TRBV6-5,TRBJ1-2,TGTGCCAGCAGTTACTCCGGGGGGCCTGCTAACTATGGCTACACCTTC,CASSYSGGPANYGYTF
.,TRBD1,TRBV29-1,TRBJ2-2,TGCAGCGTTGAAACTACAGGGGGATACGGGGAGCTGTTTTTT,CSVETTGGYGELFF
few,TRBD1,TRBV4-1,TRBJ1-5,TGCGCCAGCAGCCAAGAGGGACAGGGGACCCAGCATTTT,CASSQEGQGTQHF
few,.,TRBV27,TRBJ1-2,TGTGCCAGCAGTCCCTCAGGGTACCATGGCTACACCTTC,CASSPSGYHGYTF
.,.,TRBV19,TRBJ2-1,TGTGCCAGTAGTATAGAGCACTACCCAATCACTACCTGGTACAATGAGCAGTTCTTC,CASSIEHYPITTWYNEQFF
.,.,TRBV9,TRBJ2-7,TGTGCCAGCAGCGTAGGGTCGGGAGAGGGGTACGAGCAGTACTTC,CASSVGSGEGYEQYF
.,.,TRBV7-8,TRBJ1-4,TGTGCCAGCAGCCTTAGTCGGGGGGCACGTGAAAAACTGTTTTTT,CASSLSRGAREKLFF
.,.,TRBV2,TRBJ2-1,TGTGCCAGCATAGGAGCGGACCGGGCCTACAATGAGCAGTTCTTC,CASIGADRAYNEQFF
.,TRBD2,TRBV28,TRBJ2-1,TGTGCCAGCATTCCAGGACTAGCGGACCTCAATGAGCAGTTCTTC,CASIPGLADLNEQFF
.,TRBD1,TRBV11-2,TRBJ2-1,TGTGCCAGCAGCTTACAACGGGACAGAGGATACAGCTCCTACAATGAGCAGTTCTTC,CASSLQRDRGYSSYNEQFF
.,.,TRBV6-1,TRBJ1-1,TGTGCCAGCAGCGAAGAGACGGGGGTGAACACTGAAGCTTTCTTT,CASSEETGVNTEAFF
.,TRBD1,TRBV9,TRBJ1-1,TGTGCCAGCAGCGGAGTTGACAGGGGGGACACTGAAGCTTTCTTT,CASSGVDRGDTEAFF
.,.,TRBV29-1,TRBJ1-2,TGCAGCGCCAGTCTGGGGCGGTATGGCTACACCTTC,CSASLGRYGYTF
.,.,TRBV9,TRBJ2-7,TGTGCCAGCGGCAGGGCGGACGAGCAGTACTTC,CASGRADEQYF
.,.,TRBV2,TRBJ2-2,TGTGCCAGCAGTGAACAGGGTCCTACCGGGGAGCTGTTTTTT,CASSEQGPTGELFF
.,TRBD2,TRBV30,TRBJ2-1,TGTGCCTGGTCTGCCTTAGCGGGAGGTCCCTACAATGAGCAGTTCTTC,CAWSALAGGPYNEQFF
.,.,TRBV30,TRBJ1-2,TGTGCCTGCGTAGACTATGGCTACACCTTC,CACVDYGYTF
.,TRBD1,TRBV6-1,TRBJ1-3,TGTGCCAGCAGTGCGGACAGGGCGGCTGGAAACACCATATATTTT,CASSADRAAGNTIYF
.,.,TRBV14,TRBJ2-2,TGTGCCAGCAGTGCGGAGGCGTCCGGGGAGCTGTTTTTT,CASSAEASGELFF
.,TRBD1,TRBV5-4,TRBJ2-3,TGTGCCAGCAGAGAGACAGGGCCCACAGATACGCAGTATTTT,CASRETGPTDTQYF
.,TRBD2,TRBV11-2,TRBJ2-1,TGTGCCAGCAGCTTAGTGGCTAGCGGGAGAGGGGGCTCCTACAATGAGCAGTTCTTC,CASSLVASGRGGSYNEQFF
.,.,TRBV4-3,TRBJ2-2,TGCGCCAGCAGCCATGAACACCCGAACACCGGGGAGCTGTTTTTT,CASSHEHPNTGELFF
.,TRBD1,TRBV15,TRBJ2-7,TGTGCCACCAGCAGTGCGATTCGGACAGGGGAAGGCGAGCAGTACTTC,CATSSAIRTGEGEQYF
.,.,TRBV11-2,TRBJ1-5,TGTGCCAGCAGCCCCAGCGGGCAGCCCCAGCATTTT,CASSPSGQPQHF
.,.,TRBV27,TRBJ2-7,TGTGCCAGCAGTCCCTACCCCCTCTCCTACGAGCAGTACTTC,CASSPYPLSYEQYF
.,.,TRBV2,TRBJ2-6,TGTGCCAGCAGTTTGAGCCCGAGTTCTGGGGCCAACGTCCTGACTTTC,CASSLSPSSGANVLTF
.,.,TRBV11-2,TRBJ1-3,TGTGCCAGCAGCTGGGCTCCTCGGCCTGGAAACACCATATATTTT,CASSWAPRPGNTIYF
once,TRBD2,TRBV9,TRBJ2-1,TGTGCCAGCAGCGTAACGGGAGGGTACAATGAGCAGTTCTTC,CASSVTGGYNEQFF
.,.,TRBV10-3,TRBJ1-5,TGTGCCATCAGTGAGGTGGTTCAGGGAGGTCGGAATCAGCCCCAGCATTTT,CAISEVVQGGRNQPQHF
.,TRBD1,TRBV6-1,TRBJ1-5,TGTGCCAGCAGGGAGACAGGGGTCAATCAGCCCCAGCATTTT,CASRETGVNQPQHF
.,.,TRBV30,TRBJ1-1,TGTGCCTGGAGCCCCCCCGTTCACACTGAAGCTTTCTTT,CAWSPPVHTEAFF
.,.,TRBV30,TRBJ2-3,TGTGCCTGGGGTAGGAAGGGAGCCGGCACAGATACGCAGTATTTT,CAWGRKGAGTDTQYF
.,TRBD2,TRBV5-1,TRBJ2-3,TGCGCCAGCAGCTTACCCGGACTAGCGGGCACAGATACGCAGTATTTT,CASSLPGLAGTDTQYF
.,.,TRBV2,TRBJ1-5,TGTGCCAGCAGTACCGGGACACTTTATCAGCCCCAGCATTTT,CASSTGTLYQPQHF
.,TRBD1,TRBV19,TRBJ2-7,TGTGCCAGTAAAGGGGACAGGGAACCGGACGAGCAGTACTTC,CASKGDREPDEQYF